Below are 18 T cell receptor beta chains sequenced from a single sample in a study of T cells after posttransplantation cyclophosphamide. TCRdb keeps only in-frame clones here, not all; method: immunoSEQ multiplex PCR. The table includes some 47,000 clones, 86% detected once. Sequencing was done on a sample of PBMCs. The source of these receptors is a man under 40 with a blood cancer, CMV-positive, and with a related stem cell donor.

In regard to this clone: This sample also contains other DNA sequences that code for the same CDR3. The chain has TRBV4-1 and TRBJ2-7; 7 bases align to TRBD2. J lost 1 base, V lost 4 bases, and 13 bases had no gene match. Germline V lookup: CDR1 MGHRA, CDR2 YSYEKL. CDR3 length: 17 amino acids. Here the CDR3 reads CASSPEGNSGPSYEQYF. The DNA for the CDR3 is TGCGCCAGCAGCCCCGAGGGTAATAGCGGGCCTTCCTACGAGCAGTACTTC.

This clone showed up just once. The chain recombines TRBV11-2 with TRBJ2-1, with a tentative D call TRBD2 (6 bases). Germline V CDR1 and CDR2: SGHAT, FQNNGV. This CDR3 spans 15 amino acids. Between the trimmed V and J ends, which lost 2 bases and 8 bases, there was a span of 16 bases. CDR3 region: CASSLSGREVYEQFF. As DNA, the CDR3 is TGTGCCAGCAGCTTAAGTGGCAGGGAGGTTTATGAGCAGTTCTTC.

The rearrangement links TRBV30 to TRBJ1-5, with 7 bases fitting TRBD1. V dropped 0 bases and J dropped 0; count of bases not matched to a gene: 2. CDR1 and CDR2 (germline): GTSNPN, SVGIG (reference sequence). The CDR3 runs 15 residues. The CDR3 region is CAWSVRDSSNQPQHF. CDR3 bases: TGTGCCTGGAGTGTACGGGACAGTAGCAATCAGCCCCAGCATTTT. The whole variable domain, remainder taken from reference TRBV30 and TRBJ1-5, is SQTIHQWPATLVQPVGSPLSLECTVEGTSNPNLYWYRQAAGRGLQLLFYSVGIGQISSEVPQNLSASRPQDRQFILSSKKLLLSDSGFYLCAWSVRDSSNQPQHFGDGTRLSIL.

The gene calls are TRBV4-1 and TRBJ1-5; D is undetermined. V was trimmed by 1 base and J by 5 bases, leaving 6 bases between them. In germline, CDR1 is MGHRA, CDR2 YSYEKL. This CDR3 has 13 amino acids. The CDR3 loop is CASSQVRDQPQHF. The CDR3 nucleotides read TGCGCCAGCAGCCAAGTCCGCGATCAGCCCCAGCATTTT.

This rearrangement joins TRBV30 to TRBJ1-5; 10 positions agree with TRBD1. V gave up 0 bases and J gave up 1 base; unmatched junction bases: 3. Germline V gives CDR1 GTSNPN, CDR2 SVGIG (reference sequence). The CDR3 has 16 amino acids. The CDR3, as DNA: TGTGCCTGGAGTGTAACGGGACAGGGGAGCAATCAGCCCCAGCATTTT. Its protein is CAWSVTGQGSNQPQHF.

CDR3 nucleotide sequence: TGTGCCAGCAGTTTATTATTTGGGAGCACTGAAGCTTTCTTT. Its protein product is CASSLLFGSTEAFF. This chain connects TRBV27 to TRBJ1-1; D is unresolved. The length of the CDR3 is 14 residues. Looked up from germline, CDR1 is MNHEY and CDR2 is SMNVEV (reference sequence). Between the trimmed V and J ends, which lost 1 base and 4 bases, there was a span of 10 bases.

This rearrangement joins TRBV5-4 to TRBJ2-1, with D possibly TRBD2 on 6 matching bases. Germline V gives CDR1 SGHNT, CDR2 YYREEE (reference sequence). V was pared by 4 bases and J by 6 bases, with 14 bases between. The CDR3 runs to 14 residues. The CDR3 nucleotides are TGTGCCAGCAGCACCCCGGCGGGACTCAATGAGCAGTTCTTC. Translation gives CASSTPAGLNEQFF.

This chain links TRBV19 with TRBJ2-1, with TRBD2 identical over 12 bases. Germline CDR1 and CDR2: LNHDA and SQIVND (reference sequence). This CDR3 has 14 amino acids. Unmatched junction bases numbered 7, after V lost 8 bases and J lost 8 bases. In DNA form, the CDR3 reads TGTGCCAGTGAGACTAGCGGGAGTCCTGATGAGCAGTTCTTC. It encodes CASETSGSPDEQFF.

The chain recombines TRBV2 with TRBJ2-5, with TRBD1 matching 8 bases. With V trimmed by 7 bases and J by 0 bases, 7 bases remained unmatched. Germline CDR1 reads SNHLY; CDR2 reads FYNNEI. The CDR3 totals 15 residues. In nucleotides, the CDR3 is TGTGCCAGCACTTTAGGGACAGGTTACCAAGAGACCCAGTACTTC. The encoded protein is CASTLGTGYQETQYF.

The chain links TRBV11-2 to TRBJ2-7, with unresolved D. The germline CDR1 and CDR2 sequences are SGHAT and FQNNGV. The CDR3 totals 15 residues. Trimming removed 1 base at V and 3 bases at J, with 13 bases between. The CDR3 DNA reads TGTGCCAGCAGCTTAGTTTACGAGGTTGGCTACGAGCAGTACTTC. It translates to CASSLVYEVGYEQYF.

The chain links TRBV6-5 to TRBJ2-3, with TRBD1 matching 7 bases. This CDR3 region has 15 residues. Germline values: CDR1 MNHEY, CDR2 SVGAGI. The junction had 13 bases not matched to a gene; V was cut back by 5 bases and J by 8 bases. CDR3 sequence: CASSPGTALLGTQYF. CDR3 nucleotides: TGTGCCAGCAGTCCCGGGACAGCCCTTCTTGGTACGCAGTATTTT.

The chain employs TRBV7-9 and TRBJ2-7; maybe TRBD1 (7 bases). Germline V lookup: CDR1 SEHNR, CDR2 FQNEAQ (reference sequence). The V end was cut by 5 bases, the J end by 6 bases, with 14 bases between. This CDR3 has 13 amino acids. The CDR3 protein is CASSPGGTGEQYF. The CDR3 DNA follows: TGTGCCAGCAGCCCAGGGGGGACCGGCGAGCAGTACTTC. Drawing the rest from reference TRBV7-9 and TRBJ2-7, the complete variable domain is DTGVSQNPRHKITKRGQNVTFRCDPISEHNRLYWYRQTLGQGPEFLTYFQNEAQLEKSRLLSDRFSAERPKGSFSTLEIQRTEQGDSAMYLCASSPGGTGEQYFGPGTRLTVT.

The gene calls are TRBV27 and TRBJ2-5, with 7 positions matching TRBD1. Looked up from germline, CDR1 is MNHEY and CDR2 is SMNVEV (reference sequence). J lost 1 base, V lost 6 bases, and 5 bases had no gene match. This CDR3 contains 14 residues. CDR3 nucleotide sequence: TGTGCCAGCAGAAGGGGACAGATCCAAGAGACCCAGTACTTC. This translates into CASRRGQIQETQYF.

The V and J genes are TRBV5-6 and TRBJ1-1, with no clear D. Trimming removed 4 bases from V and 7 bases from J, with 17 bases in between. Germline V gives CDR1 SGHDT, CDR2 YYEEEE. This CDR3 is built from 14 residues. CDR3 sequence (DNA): TGTGCCAGCAGCCTTCGGGCGGGTATTGGTGAAGCTTTCTTT. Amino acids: CASSLRAGIGEAFF. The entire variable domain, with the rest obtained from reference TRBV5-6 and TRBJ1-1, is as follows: DAGVTQSPTHLIKTRGQQVTLRCSPKSGHDTVSWYQQALGQGPQFIFQYYEEEERQRGNFPDRFSGHQFPNYSSELNVNALLLGDSALYLCASSLRAGIGEAFFGQGTRLTVV.

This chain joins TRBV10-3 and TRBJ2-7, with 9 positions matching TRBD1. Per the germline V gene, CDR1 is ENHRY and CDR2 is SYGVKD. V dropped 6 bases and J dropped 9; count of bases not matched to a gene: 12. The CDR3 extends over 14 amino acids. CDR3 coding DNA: TGTGCCATCAGCCCTCCGGGACAGGGTGAAACGCAGTACTTC. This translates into CAISPPGQGETQYF.

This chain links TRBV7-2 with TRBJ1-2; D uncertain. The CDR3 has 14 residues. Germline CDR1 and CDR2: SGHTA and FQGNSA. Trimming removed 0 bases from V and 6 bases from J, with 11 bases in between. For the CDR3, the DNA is TGTGCCAGCAGCTTAGCAGGTACAGCTCATGGCTACACCTTC. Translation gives CASSLAGTAHGYTF.

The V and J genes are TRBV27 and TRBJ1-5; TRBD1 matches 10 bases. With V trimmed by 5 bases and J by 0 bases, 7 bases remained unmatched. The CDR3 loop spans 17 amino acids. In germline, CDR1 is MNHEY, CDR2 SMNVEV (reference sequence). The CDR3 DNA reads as TGTGCCAGCAGTCCCCGGGACAGGGGATTTAGCAATCAGCCCCAGCATTTT. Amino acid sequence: CASSPRDRGFSNQPQHF.

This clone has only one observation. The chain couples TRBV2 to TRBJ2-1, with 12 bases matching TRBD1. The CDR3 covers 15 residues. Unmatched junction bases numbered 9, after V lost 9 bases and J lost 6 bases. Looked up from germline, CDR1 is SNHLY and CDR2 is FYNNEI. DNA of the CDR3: TGTGCCAGTACGGGACAGGGGGCGATGGGCAATGAGCAGTTCTTC. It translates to CASTGQGAMGNEQFF.